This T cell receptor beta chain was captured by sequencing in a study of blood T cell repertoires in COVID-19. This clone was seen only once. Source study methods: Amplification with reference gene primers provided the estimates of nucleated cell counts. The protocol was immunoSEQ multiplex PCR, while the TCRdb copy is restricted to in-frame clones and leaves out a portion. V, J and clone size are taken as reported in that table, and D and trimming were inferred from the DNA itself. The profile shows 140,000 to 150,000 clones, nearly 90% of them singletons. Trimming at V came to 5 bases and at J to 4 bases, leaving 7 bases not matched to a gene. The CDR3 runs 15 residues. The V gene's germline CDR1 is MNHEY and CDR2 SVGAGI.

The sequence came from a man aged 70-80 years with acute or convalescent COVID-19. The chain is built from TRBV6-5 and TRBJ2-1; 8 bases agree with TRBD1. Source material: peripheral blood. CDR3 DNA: TGTGCCAGCAGTACTACAGGGGGACAGTACAATGAGCAGTTCTTC. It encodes CASSTTGGQYNEQFF.